The 27 T cell receptor beta chains below come from one sample, sequenced in a study of shared clonotypes between healthy human individuals. Repertoires were generated with immunoSEQ multiplex PCR, while TCRdb's copy carries only in-frame clones and drops some. The sample has 450,000 to 650,000 clones; roughly 72% are singletons. The sample comprised PBMCs. The receptors come from a woman between 40 and 55 years old in good health. Some clones in this sample may be carry-over from other donors' samples.

V is TRBV11-2 and J is TRBJ1-1; D not resolved. V dropped 2 bases and J dropped 4 bases, with 8 bases sitting between them. The CDR3 consists of 13 residues. Germline V CDR1 and CDR2: SGHAT, FQNNGV. The CDR3 region is CASSLFPRTEAFF. CDR3 DNA: TGTGCCAGCAGCTTATTTCCCCGCACTGAAGCTTTCTTT. The full variable domain, in which reference TRBV11-2 and TRBJ1-1 provide the parts outside the CDR3, is EAGVAQSPRYKIIEKRQSVAFWCNPISGHATLYWYQQILGQGPKLLIQFQNNGVVDDSQLPKDRFSAERLKGVDSTLKIQPAKLEDSAVYLCASSLFPRTEAFFGQGTRLTVV.

The V and J genes are TRBV5-1 and TRBJ2-5, with 7 bases identical to TRBD1. This CDR3 has 13 residues. V lost 4 bases and J lost 5; bases outside the gene matches: 5. Germline-derived CDR1 and CDR2 are SGHRS and YFSETQ. CDR3 in amino acids: CASSPSTGETQYF. The DNA of the CDR3 is TGCGCCAGCAGCCCCTCGACAGGGGAGACCCAGTACTTC.

This clone was seen only once. The identical CDR3 is also encoded by other nucleotide sequences in the sample. This sequence joins TRBV20-1 and TRBJ1-3; perhaps TRBD1 as D (6 bases). Germline-derived CDR1 and CDR2 are DFQATT and SNEGSKA (reference sequence). The ends were cut back, 2 bases at V and 7 bases at J, with 6 bases in the middle. The CDR3 runs to 11 residues. Written as DNA, the CDR3 is TGCAGTGCTAGACAGGGGAACACCATATATTTT. Its protein is CSARQGNTIYF.

The CDR3 nucleotides are TGTGCCAGTTCGGGGGCTCGCACCGGGGAGCTGTTTTTT. The encoded protein is CASSGARTGELFF. The chain recombines TRBV2 with TRBJ2-2; the D gene could be TRBD1 or TRBD2 (6 bases each). CDR1 is SNHLY and CDR2 is FYNNEI in the germline V gene. V was trimmed by 9 bases and J by 4 bases, leaving 12 bases between them. The CDR3 consists of 13 residues.

The chain has TRBV11-2 and TRBJ2-2; D ambiguous. Germline values: CDR1 SGHAT, CDR2 FQNNGV. The CDR3 covers 14 residues. Deletions cut 5 bases from V and 6 bases from J, with 13 bases between. CDR3 coding DNA: TGTGCCAGCAGCCCCCAAGCCGGTGCCGGGGAGCTGTTTTTT. It encodes CASSPQAGAGELFF. Full variable domain (remainder filled in from reference TRBV11-2 and TRBJ2-2): EAGVAQSPRYKIIEKRQSVAFWCNPISGHATLYWYQQILGQGPKLLIQFQNNGVVDDSQLPKDRFSAERLKGVDSTLKIQPAKLEDSAVYLCASSPQAGAGELFFGEGSRLTVL.

The J gene is TRBJ2-1, the V gene TRBV7-2; 16 nucleotides align to TRBD2. V trimming: 5 bases; J trimming: 3 bases; junction bases outside the gene matches: 7. There are 18 residues in the CDR3. Germline assignment: CDR1 SGHTA and CDR2 FQGNSA. CDR3 DNA: TGTGCCAGCAGCCGGGGACTAGCGGGAGGGCCCCGCTACAATGAGCAGTTCTTC. Amino acids: CASSRGLAGGPRYNEQFF.

This rearrangement joins TRBV7-9 to TRBJ1-3; D possibly corresponds to TRBD1 (6 bases). Trimming took off 5 bases at V and 4 bases at J, with 15 bases between the two ends. The CDR3 is made up of 15 amino acids. CDR1 is SEHNR and CDR2 is FQNEAQ in the germline V gene (reference sequence). This CDR3 reads CASSPTGRRGNTIYF. For the CDR3, the DNA is TGTGCCAGCAGCCCTACAGGGCGGCGAGGAAACACCATATATTTT.

The table lists this clone with a few counts. V usage is TRBV4-1 and J usage is TRBJ1-1; 11 nucleotides agree with TRBD1. J was trimmed by 2 bases and V by 4 bases; bases with no gene match: 9. CDR3 size: 17 residues. Germline CDR1 MGHRA, CDR2 YSYEKL. The CDR3 reads CASSLRDRGFTNTEAFF. Written as DNA, the CDR3 is TGCGCCAGCAGCCTGCGGGACAGGGGGTTTACTAACACTGAAGCTTTCTTT.

The chain couples TRBV2 to TRBJ1-2; 7 nucleotides match TRBD1. The CDR3 is 14 residues long. Per the germline V gene, CDR1 is SNHLY and CDR2 is FYNNEI. The trim removed 10 bases at V and 1 base at J, leaving 9 bases unmatched. The CDR3 DNA sequence: TGTGCCACCAATTTAGACAGGGATAACTATGGCTACACCTTC. This translates into CATNLDRDNYGYTF. The full variable domain, in which reference TRBV2 and TRBJ1-2 provide the parts outside the CDR3, is EPEVTQTPSHQVTQMGQEVILRCVPISNHLYFYWYRQILGQKVEFLVSFYNNEISEKSEIFDDQFSVERPDGSNFTLKIRSTKLEDSAMYFCATNLDRDNYGYTFGSGTRLTVV.

V is TRBV19 and J is TRBJ2-1, with 10 positions matching TRBD2. The germline gives CDR1 LNHDA, CDR2 SQIVND (reference sequence). CDR3 length equals 16 residues. J was trimmed by 4 bases and V by 2 bases; bases with no gene match: 5. This CDR3 is CASSILGSGRYNEQFF. In nucleotides, the CDR3 is TGTGCCAGTAGTATACTCGGTAGCGGGAGGTACAATGAGCAGTTCTTC.

J is TRBJ2-2 and V is TRBV7-7; 9 nucleotides line up with TRBD1. J lost 3 bases, V lost 4 bases, and 6 bases had no gene match. CDR3 length equals 16 residues. Germline CDR1 and CDR2: SSHAT and FNYEAQ (reference sequence). This CDR3 reads CASSSAGTGYTGELFF. The CDR3 nucleotides read TGTGCCAGCAGCTCAGCCGGGACAGGGTACACCGGGGAGCTGTTTTTT. Together with reference TRBV7-7 and TRBJ2-2, the CDR3 gives the full variable domain: GAGVSQSPRYKVTKRGQDVTLRCDPISSHATLYWYQQALGQGPEFLTYFNYEAQPDKSGLPSDRFSAERPEGSISTLTIQRTEQRDSAMYRCASSSAGTGYTGELFFGEGSRLTVL.

The rearrangement joins TRBV28 to TRBJ1-5; D call uncertain. Trimming took off 5 bases at V and 0 bases at J, with 14 bases between the two ends. Germline V gives CDR1 MDHEN, CDR2 SYDVKM. This CDR3 is built from 16 residues. CDR3 sequence: CASSLPRGSSNQPQHF. The CDR3 bases are TGTGCCAGCAGTCTACCGCGAGGAAGTAGCAATCAGCCCCAGCATTTT.

This sequence joins TRBV5-4 and TRBJ2-7, with TRBD2 matching over 7 bases. Germline CDR1 and CDR2: SGHNT and YYREEE (reference sequence). Germline trimming cut 0 bases from V and 7 bases from J; bases unmatched to any gene: 7. The CDR3 is 14 residues long. Here the CDR3 DNA reads TGTGCCAGCAGCTTGGGGGGGACTACGGGTGAGCAGTACTTC. It encodes CASSLGGTTGEQYF.

The chain uses TRBV5-1 and TRBJ2-1, with D possibly being TRBD2 (6 bases). The CDR3 is 15 residues long. In germline, CDR1 is SGHRS, CDR2 YFSETQ. Trimming removed 5 bases at V and 0 bases at J, with 12 bases between. The DNA for the CDR3 is TGCGCCAGCAGTCCACGGGAGATCTCCTACAATGAGCAGTTCTTC. This encodes CASSPREISYNEQFF.

This chain connects TRBV11-2 to TRBJ2-7, with 7 bases lining up with TRBD2. V dropped 3 bases and J dropped 5; count of bases not matched to a gene: 7. This CDR3 is built from 14 residues. In germline, CDR1 is SGHAT, CDR2 FQNNGV. CDR3 residues: CASSFVGGTHEQYF. CDR3 nucleotide sequence: TGTGCCAGCAGCTTTGTGGGAGGGACCCACGAGCAGTACTTC.

The chain combines TRBV19 with TRBJ2-3; D might be TRBD2 (6 bases). The germline V gene has CDR1 LNHDA and CDR2 SQIVND (reference sequence). V lost 3 bases to trimming and J lost 6 bases, with 19 bases between them. This CDR3 has 16 amino acids. The CDR3 DNA sequence: TGTGCCAGTAGTATCCGACTAGTCACGAGGAGGGATACGCAGTATTTT. Encoded protein: CASSIRLVTRRDTQYF.

The V call is TRBV7-3, the J call TRBJ2-5; possibly TRBD2 for D (6 bases). V was cut by 0 bases and J by 4 bases, with 9 bases left in between. Germline assignment: CDR1 SGHTA and CDR2 FQGTGA. The CDR3 has 14 amino acids. The CDR3 here is CASSLTGGVETQYF. In nucleotides, the CDR3 is TGTGCCAGCAGCTTAACCGGGGGAGTAGAGACCCAGTACTTC.

The chain recombines TRBV5-1 with TRBJ2-5, with 12 bases fitting TRBD1. The CDR3 consists of 16 residues. Germline loops: CDR1 SGHRS, CDR2 YFSETQ. V dropped 2 bases and J dropped 5; count of bases not matched to a gene: 7. CDR3 in amino acids: CASSLAGTGGSETQYF. CDR3 bases: TGCGCCAGCAGCTTAGCCGGGACAGGGGGCTCGGAGACCCAGTACTTC.

As to this clone: The junction departs from germline at one end; a sequencing error may be responsible. This chain joins TRBV5-1 and TRBJ1-1, with D possibly matching TRBD1 (6 bases). The CDR3 spans 16 residues. Germline lookup yields CDR1 SGHRS and CDR2 YFSETQ. The CDR3 bases are TGCGCCGGCAGAATGACAGGTAAGTTCCGGGACACTGAAGCTTTCTTT. This translates into CAGRMTGKFRDTEAFF.

The rearrangement uses TRBV5-4 and TRBJ1-3, with TRBD1 matching over 7 bases. V was pared by 2 bases and J by 4 bases, with 3 bases of the junction left unmatched. CDR3 length: 14 residues. CDR1 and CDR2 from the germline V gene are SGHNT and YYREEE (reference sequence). CDR3 amino acids: CASSFKGAGNTIYF. The CDR3 DNA sequence: TGTGCCAGCAGCTTCAAGGGGGCCGGAAACACCATATATTTT.

J is TRBJ2-1 and V is TRBV27, with D unclear. Trimming stripped 6 bases from V and 4 bases from J, with 25 bases between. This CDR3 has 18 residues. Germline lookup yields CDR1 MNHEY and CDR2 SMNVEV (reference sequence). This CDR3 reads CASRTPGPSLRSYNEQFF. The DNA for the CDR3 is TGTGCCAGCAGGACACCGGGCCCCTCACTCAGGTCGTACAATGAGCAGTTCTTC.

The table lists this clone with a count of one. The V gene is TRBV5-1, the J gene TRBJ1-4; D gene ambiguous. The CDR3 is 16 residues long. CDR1 SGHRS and CDR2 YFSETQ come from the germline V gene. V was pared by 4 bases and J by 3 bases, with 16 bases between. As DNA, the CDR3 is TGCGCCAGCAGCCCCGGTAGTGGCCCCCCTAATGAAAAACTGTTTTTT. As protein: CASSPGSGPPNEKLFF.

The gene calls are TRBV5-6 and TRBJ2-5; 9 bases align to TRBD2. The end of the DNA is better explained by TRBJ2-7, so the J call may be wrong. The CDR3 is made up of 16 amino acids. Per germline, CDR1 SGHDT and CDR2 YYEEEE. CDR3 in DNA: TGTGCCAGCAGCTGGGGGACCGGGACTAGCTTTTCCGAGCAGTACTTC. Amino acid sequence: CASSWGTGTSFSEQYF.

This clone was seen only a few times. The same CDR3 can be traced to other DNA sequences in this sample. The chain combines TRBV14 with TRBJ1-2, with D possibly matching TRBD1 (6 bases). V was clipped by 4 bases and J by 5 bases, with 8 bases between them. CDR3 length: 12 amino acids. Germline CDR1 and CDR2: SGHDN and FVKESK. The CDR3 DNA reads as TGTGCCAGCAGCCGGCAGGGGTATGGCTACACCTTC. Its protein is CASSRQGYGYTF.

The rearrangement links TRBV13 to TRBJ2-3; D gene unclear. Germline loops: CDR1 PRHDT, CDR2 FYEKMQ (reference sequence). There are 12 residues in the CDR3. V lost 3 bases and J lost 5, with 6 bases in between. The CDR3 reads CASSLIGDTQYF. The CDR3 DNA is TGTGCCAGCAGCTTGATCGGAGATACGCAGTATTTT.

The chain links TRBV11-2 to TRBJ2-7; tentative D call: TRBD2 (5 bases). Germline lookup yields CDR1 SGHAT and CDR2 FQNNGV. Trimming removed 5 bases at V and 4 bases at J, with 12 bases between. This CDR3 has 13 amino acids. CDR3 DNA: TGTGCCAGCAGCCCGACTAACCGATACGAGCAGTACTTC. It codes for CASSPTNRYEQYF.

CDR3 nucleotides: TGTGCCAGCAGCCAGGCCGGGACTAGCGGGAGTCCCTACGAGCAGTACTTC. It translates to CASSQAGTSGSPYEQYF. The rearrangement joins TRBV7-2 to TRBJ2-7; 14 bases agree with TRBD2. The length of the CDR3 is 17 residues. Germline V lookup: CDR1 SGHTA, CDR2 FQGNSA. The V and J ends lost 5 bases and 2 bases, in that order; junction bases with no gene match: 8.